This T cell receptor beta chain was sequenced in a study of T cell responses to AZD1222 COVID-19 vaccine. Study outcomes and limitations: A rise in Spike-specific TCR breadth and depth followed two AZD1222 doses. The donors showed a predominance of white British ancestry and of females, with possible underestimation of clonal diversity. Repertoire collection took place solely once the T cell response had peaked. A reported finding is that nearly half of spike-specific TCRs target unmutated variant regions.

In regard to this clone: Its matching antigen is unknown.

Profiled with immunoSEQ multiplex PCR; TCRdb holds only in-frame clones, not every one. The repertoire has 200,000 or so clones, approximately 94% of them found once; the top ten carry about 1%. Here the sequenced sample was peripheral blood, taken 28 days after the second AZD1222 dose. This receptor was identified in an adult who received the AZD1222 COVID-19 vaccine.

The chain's CDR3 is CASSGTGGNQPQHF. The CDR3 nucleotides read TGTGCCAGCAGTGGGACAGGGGGAAATCAGCCCCAGCATTTT. This chain uses TRBV3-1 (or the pseudogene TRBV3-2) with TRBJ1-5; 11 bases fit TRBD1. Germline CDR1 and CDR2: LGHDT and YNNKEL (reference sequence). The CDR3 length is 14 residues. V trimming: 6 bases; J trimming: 4 bases; junction bases outside the gene matches: 2.